This T cell receptor (beta chain) comes out of a study of T cell responses to AZD1222 COVID-19 vaccine. Broader study findings: Two doses of AZD1222 preceded a rise in Spike-specific TCR breadth and depth. The sample set comprised mostly white British donors with more females, and clonal diversity was possibly underestimated. The reported proportion of spike-specific TCRs targeting unmutated variant regions was nearly half. Repertoires in all cases were sampled only once the peak T cell response had passed.

The CDR3 runs to 13 residues. Per the germline V gene, CDR1 is LNHDA and CDR2 is SQIVND (reference sequence). The germline V and J ends were trimmed by 5 bases and 4 bases, with 11 bases remaining between them. Data came from immunoSEQ multiplex PCR; TCRdb stores just in-frame clones and leaves some out. The repertoire holds tens of thousands of clones, with roughly 90% as singletons. A remark on this clone: Antigen unknown.

This chain uses TRBV19 with TRBJ1-2; TRBD1 might be the D (6 bases). Here the sequenced sample was peripheral blood, taken on day 0 of AZD1222 vaccination. This clonotype originated in an adult in good health. The CDR3 sequence: CASSPQGPYGYTF. CDR3 nucleotides: TGTGCCAGTAGTCCACAGGGACCCTATGGCTACACCTTC.